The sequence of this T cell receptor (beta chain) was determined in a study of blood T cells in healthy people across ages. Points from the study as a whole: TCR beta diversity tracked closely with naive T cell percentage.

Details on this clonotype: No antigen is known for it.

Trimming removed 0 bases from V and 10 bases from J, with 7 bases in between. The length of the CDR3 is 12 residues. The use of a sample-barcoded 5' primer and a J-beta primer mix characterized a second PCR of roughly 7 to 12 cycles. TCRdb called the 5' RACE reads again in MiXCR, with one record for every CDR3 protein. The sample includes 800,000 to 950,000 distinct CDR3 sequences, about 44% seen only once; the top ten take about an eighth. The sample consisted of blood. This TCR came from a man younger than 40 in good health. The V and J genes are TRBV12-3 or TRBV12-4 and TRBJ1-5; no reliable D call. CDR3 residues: CASSLARLPQHF. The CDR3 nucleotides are TGTGCCAGCAGTTTAGCGCGGCTTCCCCAGCATTTT.